This T cell receptor beta chain was retrieved from a study of cytomegalovirus exposure and HLA in healthy donors. Overall study: An analysis done earlier identified about 120 million unique TCR beta sequences from around 180 million T cells.

For this clone: Its target is unknown.

Whole-study findings and limits: Association of a missense DCLRE1C variant with TCR beta V- and J-gene trimming was reported in a later analysis. An analysis that came later showed most CMV-associated TCR beta chains appearing HLA-restricted. An Asian-associated ancestry cluster reportedly showed fewer N-insertions than the approximately 630-donor mean in a later analysis.

PCR amplification relied on 60 Vbeta primers (plus 13 Jbeta primers). Sequenced by immunoSEQ multiplex PCR; TCRdb stores in-frame clones only, minus some. The sample includes 150,000 to 200,000 clones, around 80% of them seen just once. Looked up from germline, CDR1 is SGHRS and CDR2 is YFSETQ. Germline trimming cut 4 bases from V and 5 bases from J; bases unmatched to any gene: 7. CDR3 length: 15 residues. The sequence came from a woman between 35 and 50 years old in good health and CMV-seronegative. The specimen was PBMCs. The V call is TRBV5-1, the J call TRBJ1-1; 11 positions match TRBD1. CDR3: CASSLGQGAWTEAFF. The CDR3 DNA follows: TGCGCCAGCAGCCTCGGACAGGGGGCATGGACTGAAGCTTTCTTT.